This note documents a single T cell receptor (beta chain) sequence. This sample stems from a study of T cell changes during pregnancy in multiple sclerosis. This CDR3 has 11 residues. V lost 7 bases, J lost 2 bases, and 7 bases lay in between. The germline V gene encodes CDR1 SGHRS and CDR2 YFSETQ. This table comes from immunoSEQ multiplex PCR, and its TCRdb copy is limited to in-frame clones, with some not included. Among 85,000 to 130,000 clones, more than 80% were seen once, and the ten largest hold around 1.2%. V is TRBV5-1 and J is TRBJ2-7; possible D gene TRBD2, 5 bases. The sequence was collected from a female donor with multiple sclerosis, enrolled in a pregnancy study. This specimen consisted of peripheral blood, obtained in the second trimester of pregnancy. The CDR3 here is CASREAYEQYF. Written as DNA, the CDR3 is TGCGCCAGCCGGGAAGCCTACGAGCAGTACTTC.